What follows are 13 T cell receptor beta chains derived from one specimen sequenced in a study of response to subunit inactivated influenza vaccine. One entry per CDR3 protein results from TCRdb running MiXCR on the RT-PCR reads. The data contain roughly 650,000 distinct CDR3 sequences, 11% to 15% of them seen just once; the ten biggest clones take up 7.5% to 8%. The source was PBMCs from blood, collected around two weeks before vaccination. Receptors originate from a man aged 45 to 65 who received an inactivated influenza vaccine.

The chain couples TRBV5-6 to TRBJ2-1, with a weak D call TRBD2 (5 bases). V lost 0 bases, J lost 5 bases, and 21 bases lay in between. CDR3 length: 18 amino acids. In germline, CDR1 is SGHDT, CDR2 YYEEEE. The CDR3, as DNA: TGTGCCAGCAGCTTGGAAGGCTGGTATCGGGGAGCACACAATGAGCAGTTCTTC. Encoded protein: CASSLEGWYRGAHNEQFF.

This clonotype has a count of ten or more. The chain uses TRBV5-1 and TRBJ1-4; 10 positions match TRBD1. The CDR3 spans 14 residues. Germline CDR1 SGHRS, CDR2 YFSETQ. V gave up 6 bases and J gave up 6 bases; unmatched junction bases: 5. The CDR3 DNA follows: TGCGCCAGCAAAACCGGGACAGGGGATGAAAAACTGTTTTTT. Its translation is CASKTGTGDEKLFF.

This clonotype occurred a few times. The V and J genes are TRBV5-1 and TRBJ2-4; 8 bases line up with TRBD2. The CDR3 runs to 17 residues. Trimming at V came to 4 bases and at J to 0 bases, leaving 9 bases not matched to a gene. In germline, CDR1 is SGHRS, CDR2 YFSETQ. Written as DNA, the CDR3 is TGCGCCAGCAGCCTGGGGGTAGCGGGGCTAGCCAAAAACATTCAGTACTTC. It encodes CASSLGVAGLAKNIQYF.

The rearrangement joins TRBV6-5 to TRBJ1-1, with D possibly being TRBD1 (5 bases). The CDR3 contains 14 residues. The V gene lost 3 bases and the J gene lost 5 bases, with 13 bases spanning the gap. CDR1 MNHEY and CDR2 SVGAGI come from the germline V gene. CDR3 sequence reads: CASSYGTPGTEAFF. CDR3 bases: TGTGCCAGCAGTTATGGGACGCCGGGAACTGAAGCTTTCTTT.

This chain connects TRBV12-3 or TRBV12-4 to TRBJ1-1; D is unresolved. V lost 3 bases and J 1 base, leaving 9 bases between the germline ends. CDR3 length: 14 amino acids. CDR3 in DNA: TGTGCCAGCAGTTTCATGGGTGGGAACACTGAAGCTTTCTTT. Amino acid sequence: CASSFMGGNTEAFF.

The chain is built from TRBV9 and TRBJ2-1; 12 bases match TRBD2. V lost 0 bases, J lost 6 bases, and 7 bases stayed unmatched. This CDR3 is built from 17 residues. Germline-derived CDR1 and CDR2 are SGDLS and YYNGEE. CDR3 DNA: TGTGCCAGCAGCGTAGGGCTAGCGGGAGGGCTTTTCAATGAGCAGTTCTTC. Translated: CASSVGLAGGLFNEQFF. Full variable domain (missing parts from reference TRBV9 and TRBJ2-1): DSGVTQTPKHLITATGQRVTLRCSPRSGDLSVYWYQQSLDQGLQFLIQYYNGEERAKGNILERFSAQQFPDLHSELNLSSLELGDSALYFCASSVGLAGGLFNEQFFGPGTRLTVL.

The chain is built from TRBV12-3 or TRBV12-4 and TRBJ2-2, with D perhaps assigned TRBD1 or TRBD2 (5 bases each). The V gene lost 4 bases and the J gene lost 3 bases, with 9 bases spanning the gap. The CDR3 sequence is 14 residues long. CDR3 coding DNA: TGTGCCAGCAGTTCCCGGGGACACACCGGGGAGCTGTTTTTT. Translated, it gives CASSSRGHTGELFF.

The rearrangement uses TRBV12-3 or TRBV12-4 and TRBJ2-2, with 7 bases identical to TRBD1. This CDR3 is 15 amino acids long. J gave up 4 bases and V 3 bases, and 5 bases lay outside the gene matches. The CDR3 bases are TGTGCCAGCAGTTTTCAGGGGGTCGTCACCGGGGAGCTGTTTTTT. This gives the protein CASSFQGVVTGELFF.

The V call is TRBV6-5, the J call TRBJ2-3; 9 bases align to TRBD2. The CDR3 spans 17 residues. Germline CDR1 reads MNHEY; CDR2 reads SVGAGI. V lost 3 bases, J lost 2 bases, and 9 bases stayed unmatched. DNA of the CDR3: TGTGCCAGCAGTTATAATTTACTAGCGGGCACCACAGATACGCAGTATTTT. This translates into CASSYNLLAGTTDTQYF.

This clonotype was detected a few times. The chain combines TRBV4-3 with TRBJ2-7; D might be TRBD2 (5 bases). There are 13 residues in the CDR3. The germline V gene has CDR1 LGHNA and CDR2 YSLEER. Trimming took off 4 bases at V and 6 bases at J, with 13 bases between the two ends. The CDR3, as DNA: TGCGCCAGCAGCCCCAGTCTTGAGGGCGAGCAGTACTTC. Its protein is CASSPSLEGEQYF.

The V gene is TRBV15, the J gene TRBJ2-7; the match to TRBD1 covers 10 bases. CDR1 is LNHNV and CDR2 is YYDKDF in the germline V gene (reference sequence). J was trimmed by 0 bases and V by 4 bases; bases with no gene match: 9. The CDR3 contains 17 residues. DNA of the CDR3: TGTGCCACCAGCACACCGGGACAGGGGATGGGCTCCTACGAGCAGTACTTC. It translates to CATSTPGQGMGSYEQYF.

The CDR3 DNA reads TGTGCCAGCTCACCGACACCTGGGGAGACCCAGTACTTC. Protein sequence: CASSPTPGETQYF. The chain recombines TRBV18 with TRBJ2-5; D is undetermined. Deletions cut 3 bases from V and 5 bases from J, with 10 bases between. The CDR3 extends over 13 amino acids. From germline, CDR1 is KGHSH and CDR2 LQKENI.

This clonotype was counted a few times. The chain joins TRBV29-1 to TRBJ2-3; 12 nucleotides line up with TRBD2. V shed 7 bases and J 5 bases; nucleotides not matched to a gene: 7. Germline loops: CDR1 SQVTM, CDR2 ANQGSEA. There are 14 residues in the CDR3. The CDR3 protein is CSDRLAGVGDTQYF. The CDR3 DNA follows: TGCAGCGATAGACTAGCGGGGGTTGGAGATACGCAGTATTTT.